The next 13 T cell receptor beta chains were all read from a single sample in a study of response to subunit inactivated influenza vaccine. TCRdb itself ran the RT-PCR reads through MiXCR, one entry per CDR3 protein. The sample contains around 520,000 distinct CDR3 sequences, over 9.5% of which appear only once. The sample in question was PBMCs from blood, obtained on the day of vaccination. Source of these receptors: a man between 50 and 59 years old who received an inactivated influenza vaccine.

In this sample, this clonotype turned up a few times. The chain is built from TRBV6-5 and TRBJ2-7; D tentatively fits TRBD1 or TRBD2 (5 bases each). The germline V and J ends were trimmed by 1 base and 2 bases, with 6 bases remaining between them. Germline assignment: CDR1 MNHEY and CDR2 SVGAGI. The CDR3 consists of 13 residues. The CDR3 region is CASSYWGPYEQYF. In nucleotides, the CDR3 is TGTGCCAGCAGTTACTGGGGACCCTACGAGCAGTACTTC.

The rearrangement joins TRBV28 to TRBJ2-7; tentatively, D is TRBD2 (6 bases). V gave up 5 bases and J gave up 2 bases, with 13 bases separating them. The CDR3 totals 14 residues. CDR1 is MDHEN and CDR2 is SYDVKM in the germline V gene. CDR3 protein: CASSTPSEPYEQYF. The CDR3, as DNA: TGTGCCAGCAGTACCCCTAGCGAGCCCTACGAGCAGTACTTC.

CDR3 bases: TGTGCCAGCAGCTTGGTGGCCGGGTCCGGCAATCAGCCCCAGCATTTT. Its protein is CASSLVAGSGNQPQHF. The chain recombines TRBV5-5 with TRBJ1-5; D is undetermined. The germline V gene has CDR1 SGHKS and CDR2 YYEKEE (reference sequence). The CDR3 extends over 16 amino acids. Between the trimmed V and J ends, which lost 0 bases and 2 bases, there was a span of 12 bases.

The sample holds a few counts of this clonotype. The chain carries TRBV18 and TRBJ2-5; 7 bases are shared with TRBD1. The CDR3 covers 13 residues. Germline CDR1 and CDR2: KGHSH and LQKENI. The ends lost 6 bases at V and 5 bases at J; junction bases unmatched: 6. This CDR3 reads CASSTGIDETQYF. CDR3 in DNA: TGTGCCAGCTCGACAGGGATTGATGAGACCCAGTACTTC.

CDR3: CATRKGDGELFF. The CDR3 nucleotides read TGTGCCACCAGGAAAGGGGACGGGGAGCTGTTTTTT. The rearrangement joins TRBV15 to TRBJ2-2, with D possibly matching TRBD1 (5 bases). CDR1 is LNHNV and CDR2 is YYDKDF in the germline V gene (reference sequence). The CDR3 loop spans 12 amino acids. Trimming pared 6 bases from V and 7 bases from J, leaving 9 bases between.

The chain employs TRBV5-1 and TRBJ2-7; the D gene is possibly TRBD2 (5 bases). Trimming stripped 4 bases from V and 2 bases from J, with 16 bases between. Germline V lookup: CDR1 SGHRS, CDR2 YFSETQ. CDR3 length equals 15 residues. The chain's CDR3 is CASSPPSGYAYEQYF. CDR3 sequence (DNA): TGCGCCAGCAGCCCCCCCAGCGGATACGCCTACGAGCAGTACTTC.

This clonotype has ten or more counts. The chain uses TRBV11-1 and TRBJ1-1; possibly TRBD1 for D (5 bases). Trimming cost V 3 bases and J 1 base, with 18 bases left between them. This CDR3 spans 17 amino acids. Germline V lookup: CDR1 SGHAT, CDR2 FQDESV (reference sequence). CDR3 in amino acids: CASSFFSVGTANTEAFF. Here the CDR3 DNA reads TGTGCCAGCAGCTTTTTTTCTGTAGGGACCGCGAACACTGAAGCTTTCTTT.

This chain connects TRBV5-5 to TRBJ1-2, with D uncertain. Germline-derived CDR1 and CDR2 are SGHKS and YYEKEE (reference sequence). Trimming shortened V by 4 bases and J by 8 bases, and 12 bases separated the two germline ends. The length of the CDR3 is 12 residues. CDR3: CASSLIGRGYTF. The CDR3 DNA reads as TGTGCCAGCAGCCTGATCGGTCGCGGCTACACCTTC.

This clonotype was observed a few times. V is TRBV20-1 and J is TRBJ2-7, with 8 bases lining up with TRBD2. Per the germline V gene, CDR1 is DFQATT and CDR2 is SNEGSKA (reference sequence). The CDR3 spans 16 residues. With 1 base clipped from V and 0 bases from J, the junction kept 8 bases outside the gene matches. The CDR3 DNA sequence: TGCAGTGCTAGAGCAAGGGCGGGGGGATACTCCTACGAGCAGTACTTC. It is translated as CSARARAGGYSYEQYF.

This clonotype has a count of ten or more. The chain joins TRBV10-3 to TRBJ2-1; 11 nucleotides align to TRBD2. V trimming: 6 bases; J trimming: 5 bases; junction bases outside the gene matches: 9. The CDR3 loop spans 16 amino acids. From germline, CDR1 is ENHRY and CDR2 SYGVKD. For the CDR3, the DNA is TGTGCCATCAGCCTGACTAGCGGGACATCTAACAATGAGCAGTTCTTC. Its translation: CAISLTSGTSNNEQFF.

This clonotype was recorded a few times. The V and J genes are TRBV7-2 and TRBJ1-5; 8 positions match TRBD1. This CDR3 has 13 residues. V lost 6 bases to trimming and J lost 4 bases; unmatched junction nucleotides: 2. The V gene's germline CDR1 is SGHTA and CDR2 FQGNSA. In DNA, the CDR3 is TGTGCCAGCAGGGACAGGGAAAATCAGCCCCAGCATTTT. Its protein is CASRDRENQPQHF. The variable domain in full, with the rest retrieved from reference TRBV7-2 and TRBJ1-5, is GAGVSQSPSNKVTEKGKDVELRCDPISGHTALYWYRQSLGQGLEFLIYFQGNSAPDKSGLPSDRFSAERTGGSVSTLTIQRTQQEDSAVYLCASRDRENQPQHFGDGTRLSIL.

Here the CDR3 reads CAFPRDRPREQYF. Here the CDR3 DNA reads TGTGCCTTTCCTAGGGACAGACCGAGGGAGCAGTACTTC. The chain joins TRBV30 to TRBJ2-7, with 7 bases aligning to TRBD1. J lost 7 bases, V lost 7 bases, and 13 bases had no gene match. The length of the CDR3 is 13 residues. Germline CDR1 GTSNPN, CDR2 SVGIG (reference sequence).

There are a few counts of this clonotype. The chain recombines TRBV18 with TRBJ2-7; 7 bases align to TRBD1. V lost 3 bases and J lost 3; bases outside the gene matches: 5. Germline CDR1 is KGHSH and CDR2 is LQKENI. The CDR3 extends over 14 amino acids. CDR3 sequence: CASSPYTGDYEQYF. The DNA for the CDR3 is TGTGCCAGCTCACCTTACACAGGGGACTACGAGCAGTACTTC.